This T cell receptor beta chain was sequenced for a study of T cells in Graves' hyperthyroidism and ophthalmopathy. The study's findings and limits: Ophthalmopathy got predicted by the model a median roughly six months before its onset.

The sample holds a few counts of this clonotype. Its cognate antigen is unknown. The length of the CDR3 is 14 residues. Per germline, CDR1 MNHNS and CDR2 SASEGT. V was cut by 4 bases and J by 2 bases, with 12 bases left in between. From RNA transcripts, TCR beta CDR3 regions were amplified. The HTBI primer set drove a first-round RT-PCR of the TCR CDR3. TCRdb analysed the multiplex PCR reads with MiXCR anew, one entry per CDR3 protein. The sample yields approximately 600,000 distinct CDR3 sequences, about 14% seen once. The study included ophthalmopathy patients with Clinical Activity Score at least 3, NOSPECS grade at least 4 and duration under 3 months. PBMCs were collected from a roughly 9.7 ml volume of fresh peripheral blood.

The clonotype was recovered from a woman between 40 and 55 years old with Graves' ophthalmopathy. Material: blood. The genes are TRBV6-1 and TRBJ2-7, with a possible D match to TRBD1 (6 bases). The CDR3 DNA reads TGTGCCAGCAGTGCCCGGGACACTCCCTACGAGCAGTACTTC. Protein sequence: CASSARDTPYEQYF.